This T cell receptor (beta chain) is drawn from a study of T cells after yellow fever vaccination. Study information: Low-cell-number fractions were prepared with SMART-Seq v4 Ultra Low Input. Notes on the study in general: The study re-detected most primary-vaccination clones after the booster (about 95% CD4, roughly 91% CD8). A minor fraction of clonotypes spanned both CD4 and CD8 compartments.

The ends were cut back, 2 bases at V and 1 base at J, with 13 bases in the middle. The germline CDR1 and CDR2 sequences are SGHRS and YFSETQ. CDR3 length: 15 amino acids. TCRdb passed the 5' RACE reads through MiXCR, listing each CDR3 protein once. This sample has approximately 340,000 distinct CDR3 sequences, with 8.5% to 9% found just once. There are many counts of this clonotype. Its antigen is not identified. The V gene is TRBV5-1, the J gene TRBJ2-7; D gene uncertain. This TCR came from a man younger than 30 who received the YFV17D yellow fever vaccine. The sample was PBMCs, taken on the day of the first yellow fever vaccination. CDR3: CASSFGTVESYEQYF. The CDR3 DNA sequence: TGCGCCAGCAGCTTTGGTACAGTGGAGTCCTACGAGCAGTACTTC.